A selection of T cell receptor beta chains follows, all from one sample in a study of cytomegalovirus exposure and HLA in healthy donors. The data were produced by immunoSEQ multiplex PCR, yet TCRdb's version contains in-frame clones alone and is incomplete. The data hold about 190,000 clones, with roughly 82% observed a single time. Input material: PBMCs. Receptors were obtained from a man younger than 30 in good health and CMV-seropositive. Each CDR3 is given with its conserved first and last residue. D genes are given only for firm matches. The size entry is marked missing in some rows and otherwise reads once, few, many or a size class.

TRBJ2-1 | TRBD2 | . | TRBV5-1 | CASLGGGNEQFF | TGCGCCAGCCTGGGGGGGGGCAATGAGCAGTTCTTC
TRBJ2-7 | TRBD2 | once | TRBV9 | CASSVSGALPEQYF | TGTGCCAGCAGCGTTAGCGGGGCCCTCCCCGAGCAGTACTTC
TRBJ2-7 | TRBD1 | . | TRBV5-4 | CASSSGGTGDYEQYF | TGTGCCAGCAGCTCGGGAGGGACAGGGGACTACGAGCAGTACTTC
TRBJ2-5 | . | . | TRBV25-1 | CASRGMGPETQYF | TGTGCCAGCAGAGGTATGGGGCCGGAGACCCAGTACTTC
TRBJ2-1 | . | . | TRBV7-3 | CASSLQLASYNEQFF | TGTGCCAGCAGCTTACAATTGGCTTCCTACAATGAGCAGTTCTTC
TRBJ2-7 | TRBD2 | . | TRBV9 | CASSVTSGSHEQYF | TGTGCCAGCAGCGTAACTAGCGGGAGCCACGAGCAGTACTTC
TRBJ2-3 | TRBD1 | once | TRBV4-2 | CASSRGQPSTDTQYF | TGTGCCAGCAGCCGGGGACAGCCTAGCACAGATACGCAGTATTTT
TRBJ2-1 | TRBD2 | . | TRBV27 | CASSPFMGSGVNNEQFF | TGTGCCAGCAGTCCCTTCATGGGAAGCGGGGTTAACAATGAGCAGTTCTTC
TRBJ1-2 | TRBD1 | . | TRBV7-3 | CASSRDRSDYGYTF | TGTGCCAGCAGCCGGGACAGGAGTGACTATGGCTACACCTTC
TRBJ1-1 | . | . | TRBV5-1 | CASSLEGSNTEAFF | TGCGCCAGCAGCTTAGAGGGTTCGAACACTGAAGCTTTCTTT
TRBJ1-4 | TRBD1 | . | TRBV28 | CASSLSGGKKEKLFF | TGTGCCAGCAGTTTATCAGGGGGCAAAAAGGAAAAACTGTTTTTT
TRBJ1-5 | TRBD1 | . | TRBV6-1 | CASSATGVNQPQHF | TGTGCCAGCAGTGCGACAGGGGTCAATCAGCCCCAGCATTTT
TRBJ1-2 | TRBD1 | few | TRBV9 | CASSLTGVEGGYTF | TGTGCCAGCAGCCTGACAGGGGTTGAGGGGGGCTACACCTTC
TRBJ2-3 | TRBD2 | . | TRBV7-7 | CASSLGAGGTDTQYF | TGTGCCAGCAGCTTAGGGGCGGGGGGAACAGATACGCAGTATTTT
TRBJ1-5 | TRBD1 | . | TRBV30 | CAWSPGTGGNQPQHF | TGTGCCTGGAGCCCGGGGACAGGAGGCAATCAGCCCCAGCATTTT
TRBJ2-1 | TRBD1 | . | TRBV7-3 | CASSPGTGSGNEQFF | TGTGCCAGCAGCCCCGGGACAGGGAGCGGCAATGAGCAGTTCTTC
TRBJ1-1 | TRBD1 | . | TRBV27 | CASSRIVSGGRNTEAFF | TGTGCCAGCTCTCGGATTGTATCAGGGGGCAGAAACACTGAAGCTTTCTTT
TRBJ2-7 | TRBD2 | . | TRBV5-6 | CASSLSLAGWTSYEQYF | TGTGCCAGCAGCTTGAGCCTAGCGGGATGGACCTCCTACGAGCAGTACTTC
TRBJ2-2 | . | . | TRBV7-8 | CASSLGGKPGELFF | TGTGCCAGCAGCTTAGGAGGAAAACCCGGGGAGCTGTTTTTT
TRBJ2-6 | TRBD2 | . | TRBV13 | CASSSTLAGEPGGANVLTF | TGTGCCAGCTCCTCGACACTAGCGGGGGAACCTGGGGGGGCCAACGTCCTGACTTTC
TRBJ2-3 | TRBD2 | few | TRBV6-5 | CASRSGRGTDTQYF | TGTGCCAGCAGGAGCGGGAGGGGCACAGATACGCAGTATTTT
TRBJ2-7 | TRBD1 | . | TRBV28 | CASSSNYRGHSYEQYF | TGTGCCAGCAGTTCCAATTACAGGGGACACTCCTACGAGCAGTACTTC